Shown below are 18 T cell receptor beta chains from a single sample sequenced in a study of CD8 T cells in Susac syndrome. An amount of RNA that ranged from roughly 0.5 to 1 ug was reverse transcribed with random hexamers. TCRdb fed the immunoSEQ multiplex PCR reads into MiXCR, producing one record per CDR3 protein. The top ten hold about 0.17% of the sample, which has 330,000 or so distinct CDR3 sequences, around 91% seen once. The source material was CD8+ T cells from PBMCs. The source is a human donor with multiple sclerosis.

The gene calls are TRBV24-1 and TRBJ2-7; D might be TRBD1 or TRBD2, each matching 5 bases. This CDR3 comprises 15 residues. Trimming took off 4 bases at V and 6 bases at J, with 18 bases between the two ends. Germline lookup yields CDR1 KGHDR and CDR2 SFDVKD. The CDR3 bases are TGTGCCACCAGTGACTGGGACGGAGAAAGCAGCGAGCAGTACTTC. Translated: CATSDWDGESSEQYF.

In regard to this clonotype: At one of its ends the junction is not consistent with the germline gene, which may arise from a read error. The chain uses TRBV12-3 or TRBV12-4 and TRBJ2-7; tentatively, D is TRBD2 (6 bases). This CDR3 comprises 13 residues. The CDR3 sequence: CASSSGLYYKQYF. CDR3 bases: TGTGCCAGCAGTTCGGGACTTTACTACAAGCAGTACTTC.

The genes are TRBV9 and TRBJ2-2; 13 nucleotides line up with TRBD2. The CDR3 extends over 16 amino acids. Germline values: CDR1 SGDLS, CDR2 YYNGEE. With 4 bases clipped from V and 4 bases from J, the junction kept 4 bases outside the gene matches. CDR3 loop: CASSKRLAGGTGELFF. The CDR3 DNA is TGTGCCAGCAGCAAGCGACTAGCGGGGGGCACCGGGGAGCTGTTTTTT.

V and J are TRBV7-9 and TRBJ1-4; D not certain. The CDR3 covers 11 residues. Between the trimmed V and J ends, which lost 8 bases and 5 bases, there was a span of 6 bases. Germline CDR1 reads SEHNR; CDR2 reads FQNEAQ (reference sequence). CDR3 residues: CASRRNEKLFF. The CDR3, as DNA: TGTGCCAGCCGACGGAATGAAAAACTGTTTTTT.

A few counts support this clonotype. The CDR3 coding sequence is TGTGCCAGCAGTTTTAGCAATCAGCCCCAGCATTTT. Amino acid sequence: CASSFSNQPQHF. V and J are TRBV28 and TRBJ1-5, with unresolved D. Trimming left V 3 bases short and J 0 bases short, with 0 bases between. This CDR3 spans 12 amino acids. The germline V gene encodes CDR1 MDHEN and CDR2 SYDVKM.

The chain's CDR3 is CASSQWTGGGTDTQYF. The CDR3 region has the DNA TGCGCCAGCAGTCAATGGACAGGGGGCGGCACAGATACGCAGTATTTT. This sequence joins TRBV23-1 and TRBJ2-3; TRBD1 matches 11 bases. TRBV23-1 is an ORF, with its function uncertain. This CDR3 is built from 16 residues. V lost 1 base to trimming and J lost 1 base; unmatched junction nucleotides: 1.

This clonotype was seen only once. The chain recombines TRBV29-1 with TRBJ1-3; D uncertain. This CDR3 has 16 amino acids. In germline, CDR1 is SQVTM, CDR2 ANQGSEA. Trimming cost V 0 bases and J 0 bases, with 12 bases left between them. This chain's CDR3 is CSVEEDMSRSGNTIYF. CDR3 nucleotides: TGCAGCGTTGAAGAGGATATGTCCCGCTCTGGAAACACCATATATTTT.

This chain links TRBV12-3 or TRBV12-4 with TRBJ2-7; weak D call: TRBD1 (6 bases). The CDR3 runs 13 residues. The V and J ends lost 7 bases and 5 bases respectively, with 15 bases between them. DNA for the CDR3: TGTGCCAGCAATCAGGGGCGTGTCGACGAGCAGTACTTC. This sequence encodes CASNQGRVDEQYF.

The chain joins TRBV6-2 or TRBV6-3 to TRBJ2-5, with D tentatively TRBD1 or TRBD2 (6 bases each). Trimming cost V 7 bases and J 3 bases, with 18 bases left between them. Germline CDR1 MNHEY, CDR2 SVGEGT. CDR3 size: 15 residues. The CDR3 loop is CASTPPGDSKETQYF. The CDR3 DNA reads as TGTGCCAGCACTCCCCCAGGGGACTCTAAAGAGACCCAGTACTTC.

In nucleotides, the CDR3 is TGTGCCAGCAGACTAGCGGGAGCCGGCGAGCAGTACTTC. This gives the protein CASRLAGAGEQYF. V is TRBV27 and J is TRBJ2-7; TRBD2 aligns across 11 bases. From germline, CDR1 is MNHEY and CDR2 SMNVEV (reference sequence). This CDR3 spans 13 amino acids. V lost 6 bases, J lost 6 bases, and 4 bases stayed unmatched.

This clonotype was picked up a small number of times. This rearrangement joins TRBV5-4 to TRBJ1-2; the D gene is possibly TRBD1 (6 bases). The V and J ends lost 4 bases and 4 bases respectively, with 14 bases between them. The CDR3 is 14 residues long. The germline gives CDR1 SGHNT, CDR2 YYREEE (reference sequence). CDR3 nucleotides: TGTGCCAGCAGCGTACAGGGAACCGCCTATGGCTACACCTTC. Protein sequence: CASSVQGTAYGYTF.

J is TRBJ2-7 and V is TRBV28; tentatively, D is TRBD2 (6 bases). Between the trimmed V and J ends, which lost 8 bases and 1 base, there was a span of 12 bases. The germline V gene has CDR1 MDHEN and CDR2 SYDVKM. The CDR3 is made up of 13 amino acids. Here the CDR3 DNA reads TGTGCCAGCGGGGGACTCCGGTCCTACGAGCAGTACTTC. Amino acid sequence: CASGGLRSYEQYF.

The rearrangement links TRBV25-1 to TRBJ2-7; D not certain. The CDR3 is made up of 17 amino acids. The V and J ends lost 0 bases and 1 base respectively, with 16 bases between them. In germline, CDR1 is MGHDK, CDR2 SYGVNS. CDR3 DNA sequence: TGTGCCAGCAGTGAATATTTCTCATCCCGGGTTTCCTACGAGCAGTACTTC. Amino acids: CASSEYFSSRVSYEQYF.

This clonotype was seen only once. This chain links TRBV5-1 with TRBJ2-7; a possible D gene is TRBD1 (5 bases). The V and J ends lost 7 bases and 6 bases respectively, with 17 bases between them. CDR1 and CDR2 from the germline V gene are SGHRS and YFSETQ. The CDR3 runs 13 residues. The CDR3: CASSDVVGREQYF. In DNA, the CDR3 is TGCGCCAGCTCCGACGTGGTGGGGCGCGAGCAGTACTTC.

The DNA for the CDR3 is TGCAGCGTGCCCGGACTCCCCGGGGAGACCCAGTACTTC. As protein: CSVPGLPGETQYF. The rearrangement joins TRBV29-1 to TRBJ2-5, with a tentative D call TRBD2 (5 bases). The CDR3 has 13 amino acids. V lost 6 bases, J lost 5 bases, and 16 bases lay in between. Germline CDR1 SQVTM, CDR2 ANQGSEA.

The chain couples TRBV28 to TRBJ2-7, with D unresolved. The V gene lost 2 bases and the J gene lost 6 bases, with 8 bases spanning the gap. Germline V gene lookup returns CDR1 MDHEN and CDR2 SYDVKM. CDR3 size: 12 residues. As DNA, the CDR3 is TGTGCCAGCAGTTTACAGTCTAGCGAGCAGTACTTC. This translates into CASSLQSSEQYF.

This rearrangement joins TRBV2 to TRBJ1-1; TRBD1 might be the D (6 bases). The CDR3 spans 10 residues. Germline V gives CDR1 SNHLY, CDR2 FYNNEI. V lost 10 bases to trimming and J lost 8 bases, with 11 bases between them. CDR3 loop: CAIHTGEAFF. The CDR3 DNA sequence: TGTGCCATCCATACAGGGGAAGCTTTCTTT.

The J gene is TRBJ1-4, the V gene TRBV6-4, with D possibly matching TRBD1 (5 bases). The CDR3 length is 14 residues. Trimming shortened V by 3 bases and J by 8 bases, and 13 bases separated the two germline ends. CDR1 MRHNA and CDR2 SNTAGT come from the germline V gene. The CDR3, as DNA: TGTGCCAGCAGTGAGGGACCCCCGAAGGAAAAACTGTTTTTT. The encoded protein is CASSEGPPKEKLFF.